This T cell receptor (beta chain) was identified during a study of OX40 agonist ivuxolimab in advanced cancers. Germline CDR1 is SGHVS and CDR2 is FNYEAQ. CDR3 length: 20 amino acids. After removal of 1 base from V and 2 bases from J, the junction contained 16 bases not matched to a gene. The repertoire was sequenced with immunoSEQ multiplex PCR; TCRdb's copy has only in-frame clones and lacks some. The sample carries roughly 96,000 clones, roughly 80% recorded once. This TCR was recovered from an adult with an advanced solid tumor such as melanoma, head and neck, liver or kidney cancer. Sequencing used CD4+ or CD8+ T cells sorted from blood, obtained in a trial of the OX40 agonist ivuxolimab. The chain is built from TRBV7-6 and TRBJ2-3; TRBD2 matches at 9 bases. The CDR3 here is CASSLVGLASGKGLTDTQYF. CDR3 DNA sequence: TGTGCCAGCAGCTTAGTGGGACTAGCTAGTGGAAAGGGCCTCACAGATACGCAGTATTTT.